This T cell receptor (beta chain) comes out of a study of blood T cells in healthy people across ages. Study-level results: Significant beta diversity loss was already apparent by age around 40, declining roughly linearly. No one knew whether donors had CMV, which possibly confounded expanded clonotype changes.

In each sample, at least 6.5 million PBMCs were isolated. For the second PCR, which ran for about 7 to 12 cycles, a sample-barcoded 5' primer and a J-beta primer mix were used. TCRdb re-derived calls from the 5' RACE reads in MiXCR, one entry per CDR3 protein. The data hold some 800,000 distinct CDR3 sequences, with around 25% observed a single time. There are a few counts of this clonotype. Its target is unknown. These data were also filed under a second study, of T cells of mothers and their children. That report notes: Donors were a few healthy Caucasian mothers and their six children.

The source of this sequence is a boy aged 10-17 years in good health. Sequenced sample: blood.

The CDR3 region is CASRLTEYYNSPLHF. The CDR3 bases are TGTGCCAGCAGGTTGACTGAGTACTATAATTCACCCCTCCACTTT. The V call is TRBV6-2 or TRBV6-3, the J call TRBJ1-6; no reliable D call. Between the trimmed V and J ends, which lost 6 bases and 3 bases, there was a span of 12 bases. CDR3 length: 15 amino acids. Germline CDR1 is MNHEY and CDR2 is SVGEGT.